This T cell receptor beta chain was found in a study of shared clonotypes between healthy human individuals. Concerning this clone: Its antigen remains unknown.

Regarding the study as a whole: Only a few donors were included, so the genetic and exposure-history diversity represented was limited.

Several immunoSEQ plates received, in even portions, the genomic DNA of each subset. Unsorted PBMC DNA underwent sequencing on ten immunoSEQ deep assay plates. Clones were sequenced by immunoSEQ multiplex PCR, and TCRdb holds only the in-frame ones, with some missing. The sample records around 500,000 clones, over 75% being singletons. Deletions cut 1 base from V and 3 bases from J, with 13 bases between. This CDR3 comprises 15 residues. Looked up from germline, CDR1 is MNHNS and CDR2 is SASEGT. Caucasian adults residing in Nashville, Tennessee made up all the donors. The chain links TRBV6-1 to TRBJ2-7, with D possibly being TRBD2 (5 bases). Sequencing was performed on PBMCs. The receptor comes from a woman aged 40 to 50 in good health. Some clones in this sample may be carry-over from other donors' samples. The CDR3 coding sequence is TGTGCCAGCAGTGAAGAGCGGAATACGATCTACGAGCAGTACTTC. It yields the protein CASSEERNTIYEQYF.